The 7 T cell receptor beta chains given below trace back to one sample, sequenced in a study of OX40 agonist ivuxolimab in advanced cancers. TCRdb's copy holds only in-frame clones and misses some; the assay was immunoSEQ multiplex PCR. The sample gives over 45,000 clones, 65% to 85% of which show up once; 0.95% to 1.2% is in the top ten. Sequenced here: CD4+ or CD8+ T cells sorted from blood, sampled in a trial of the OX40 agonist ivuxolimab. The receptors shown here come from an adult with an advanced solid tumor such as melanoma, head and neck, liver or kidney cancer.

V gene TRBV7-2 combines with J gene TRBJ2-3, with D uncertain. V was clipped by 2 bases and J by 4 bases, with 13 bases between them. CDR1 is SGHTA, CDR2 FQGNSA, per germline. This CDR3 spans 15 amino acids. CDR3 nucleotide sequence: TGTGCCAGCAGCTTACTTGACTGGACGGCAGATACGCAGTATTTT. Amino acids: CASSLLDWTADTQYF.

The chain is built from TRBV19 and TRBJ1-6; D is unresolved. Deletions cut 3 bases from V and 5 bases from J, with 8 bases between. Germline lookup yields CDR1 LNHDA and CDR2 SQIVND (reference sequence). The CDR3 runs 14 residues. The CDR3 DNA reads as TGTGCCAGTAGTATCCCCGGGAATAATTCACCCCTCCACTTT. It specifies CASSIPGNNSPLHF.

Comments on this clone: The same CDR3 arises from other DNA sequences in this sample as well. The CDR3 sequence is CASSPDRNQPQHF. CDR3 coding DNA: TGTGCCAGCTCGCCGGACAGGAATCAGCCCCAGCATTTT. The V call is TRBV18, the J call TRBJ1-5; TRBD1 agrees at 7 bases. The V gene's germline CDR1 is KGHSH and CDR2 LQKENI. V was clipped by 6 bases and J by 4 bases; unmatched bases: 3. This CDR3 region has 13 residues.

The chain employs TRBV4-3 and TRBJ2-7; 13 bases align to TRBD2. V dropped 0 bases and J dropped 3; count of bases not matched to a gene: 2. Looked up from germline, CDR1 is LGHNA and CDR2 is YSLEER. The CDR3 loop spans 16 amino acids. CDR3: CASSQETSGGDYEQYF. The CDR3, as DNA: TGCGCCAGCAGCCAAGAAACTAGCGGGGGGGACTACGAGCAGTACTTC.

The chain recombines TRBV4-1 with TRBJ1-6; D call uncertain. V lost 0 bases, J lost 8 bases, and 14 bases lay in between. From germline, CDR1 is MGHRA and CDR2 YSYEKL. The CDR3 is made up of 16 amino acids. The CDR3 sequence: CASSQEGQRKDSPLHF. DNA of the CDR3: TGCGCCAGCAGCCAAGAAGGGCAGCGAAAGGATTCACCCCTCCACTTT.

CDR3 in amino acids: CATSWAGRGNTIYF. The CDR3 coding sequence is TGTGCCACTTCGTGGGCAGGGCGAGGAAACACCATATATTTT. The V gene is TRBV19, the J gene TRBJ1-3; a possible D gene is TRBD1 (5 bases). This CDR3 has 14 amino acids. Per germline, CDR1 LNHDA and CDR2 SQIVND (reference sequence). Deletions cut 10 bases from V and 4 bases from J, with 17 bases between. The full variable domain, completed using reference TRBV19 and TRBJ1-3, is DGGITQSPKYLFRKEGQNVTLSCEQNLNHDAMYWYRQDPGQGLRLIYYSQIVNDFQKGDIAEGYSVSREKKESFPLTVTSAQKNPTAFYLCATSWAGRGNTIYFGEGSWLTVV.

The V gene is TRBV9, the J gene TRBJ2-5, with TRBD1 matching over 9 bases. CDR3 length: 14 residues. Trimming removed 4 bases from V and 3 bases from J; junction bases left unmatched: 4. Germline loops: CDR1 SGDLS, CDR2 YYNGEE. In DNA form, the CDR3 reads TGTGCCAGCAGCCCTACAGGGGGCGAAGAGACCCAGTACTTC. The encoded protein is CASSPTGGEETQYF.